Listed below are T cell receptor beta chains from one sample, sequenced in a study of shared clonotypes between healthy human individuals. Data came from immunoSEQ multiplex PCR; TCRdb stores just in-frame clones and leaves some out. The data show a few hundred thousand clones, roughly 80% seen once. The sequencing input was memory CD4+ T cells sorted from blood. The receptors shown here come from a man aged 25-40 years in good health. CDR3s include the opening cysteine and the closing phenylalanine or tryptophan. The D gene is left open where the match is weak. For some rows the clone size is stated as once, few or many, or as a class when expanded; others skip it.

TRBV23-1	.	.	TRBJ1-3	TGCGCCAGCGTGGGGACAAGAACTGGAAACACCATATATTTT	CASVGTRTGNTIYF
TRBV7-8	.	.	TRBJ2-2	TGTGCCAGCAGCCCCGTCCGAGGAGGCACCGGGGAGCTGTTTTTT	CASSPVRGGTGELFF
TRBV10-2	.	.	TRBJ2-7	TGCGCCAGCAGTGATAGGGGGTACGAGCAGTACTTC	CASSDRGYEQYF
TRBV7-9	.	TRBD2	TRBJ2-3	TGTGCCAGCAGCTTAGAAGGCGGGAGGGCCACAGATACGCAGTATTTT	CASSLEGGRATDTQYF
TRBV7-9	few	TRBD1	TRBJ2-7	TGTGCCAGCAGCCGTGGACAGGGGATCGAGCAGTACTTC	CASSRGQGIEQYF
TRBV6-6	once	TRBD1	TRBJ1-2	TGTGCCAGCAGGGGGACAGAAACTCGTATGGGCTACACCTTC	CASRGTETRMGYTF
TRBV11-1	.	.	TRBJ2-7	TGTGCCAGCAGCTTTGACCGCTCCTACGAGCAGTACTTC	CASSFDRSYEQYF
TRBV18	once	TRBD1	TRBJ1-5	TGTGCCAGCTCACCTCCGGGACAGGGGGATTACAATCAGCCCCAGCATTTT	CASSPPGQGDYNQPQHF
TRBV19	few	TRBD2	TRBJ2-1	TGTGCCAGTAGTATAACCGCGGGAGGGTTATACAATGAGCAGTTCTTC	CASSITAGGLYNEQFF
TRBV9	.	.	TRBJ1-4	TGTGCCAGCAGCGTAGGACTTTCGGGAGAAAAACTGTTTTTT	CASSVGLSGEKLFF
TRBV7-2	.	.	TRBJ1-1	TGTGCCAGCAGCTTGGGGAATTGGAACACTGAAGCTTTCTTT	CASSLGNWNTEAFF
TRBV6-6	once	.	TRBJ1-3	TGTGCCAGCTGCGCGAACGCTGGAAACACCATATATTTT	CASCANAGNTIYF
TRBV11-2	once	.	TRBJ2-5	TGTGCCAGCAGCTTGGTGGCGGAGACCCAGTACTTC	CASSLVAETQYF
TRBV11-2	.	.	TRBJ1-2	TGTGCCAGCAGCTTAGTCGGGGGGAACTATGGCTACACCTTC	CASSLVGGNYGYTF
TRBV25-1	.	TRBD1	TRBJ2-7	TGTGCCAGCAGTGTGGAGACAGGGCCTTCTTTCGGCTCCTACGAGCAGTACTTC	CASSVETGPSFGSYEQYF
TRBV18	.	TRBD2	TRBJ2-1	TGTGCCAGCTCACCGAAGACTAGCGGGATCATTGAGCAGTTCTTC	CASSPKTSGIIEQFF
TRBV6-5	.	.	TRBJ2-4	TGTGCCAGCAGTTCGCCGGGGCTGAAAGGAAACATTCAGTACTTC	CASSSPGLKGNIQYF
TRBV2	.	.	TRBJ1-2	TGTGCCAGCTCAAACAGGGCAGAAAACTATGGCTACACCTTC	CASSNRAENYGYTF
TRBV6-5	.	.	TRBJ2-7	TGTGCCAGCAGTTCCCCCGGTGGTAGCGAGCAGTACTTC	CASSSPGGSEQYF
TRBV18	few	TRBD1	TRBJ1-4	TGTGCCAGCTCTTCGACAGGGTCTAATGAAAAACTGTTTTTT	CASSSTGSNEKLFF
TRBV9	.	.	TRBJ2-2	TGTGCCAGCAGCGTAGCGGGCAGCTACACCGGGGAGCTGTTTTTT	CASSVAGSYTGELFF
TRBV19	.	.	TRBJ2-7	TGTGCCAGTACCCGGACTTTCCGGGCTGATCTTTACGAGCAGTACTTC	CASTRTFRADLYEQYF
TRBV18	few	TRBD1	TRBJ2-7	TGTGCCAGCTCAGCAACTACTCCGGGACAGGGATACTACGAGCAGTACTTC	CASSATTPGQGYYEQYF
TRBV30	.	.	TRBJ2-7	TGTGCCTGGAACCAAGGGGGGGACGAGCAGTACTTC	CAWNQGGDEQYF